The 12 T cell receptor beta chains given below trace back to one sample, sequenced in a study of blood T cell repertoires in COVID-19. The table came from immunoSEQ multiplex PCR; TCRdb's copy has only in-frame clones and leaves some out. The top ten hold approximately 9.1% of the sample, which has some 170,000 clones, about 81% seen once. The sample taken for sequencing was peripheral blood. The receptor source for this set is a woman in her 70s with acute or convalescent COVID-19.

This clone was seen a few times. The genes are TRBV2 and TRBJ1-4; maybe TRBD1 (6 bases). Trimming left V 6 bases short and J 1 base short, with 9 bases between. Germline values: CDR1 SNHLY, CDR2 FYNNEI. The CDR3 sequence is 14 residues long. In DNA form, the CDR3 reads TGTGCCAGCAGCCAACAGGGAACTAATGAAAAACTGTTTTTT. It yields the protein CASSQQGTNEKLFF.

This rearrangement joins TRBV6-2 or TRBV6-3 to TRBJ2-7; no reliable D call. Trimming cost V 8 bases and J 5 bases, with 10 bases left between them. CDR3 length: 11 residues. Germline V gene data show CDR1 as MNHEY and CDR2 as SVGEGT. CDR3: CASGRVHEQYF. The CDR3 DNA reads TGTGCCAGCGGCCGCGTCCACGAGCAGTACTTC.

V is TRBV7-9 and J is TRBJ1-5; 9 nucleotides line up with TRBD1. This CDR3 is built from 16 residues. V lost 4 bases and J lost 7; bases outside the gene matches: 11. Germline-derived CDR1 and CDR2 are SEHNR and FQNEAQ (reference sequence). The CDR3 coding sequence is TGTGCCAGCAGCTATAGACCGGGACAGGGTACCCAGCCCCAGCATTTT. This gives the protein CASSYRPGQGTQPQHF.

CDR3 residues: CASSLDRREQFF. The CDR3 coding sequence is TGCGCCAGCAGCTTGGACAGACGGGAGCAGTTCTTC. The rearrangement uses TRBV5-1 and TRBJ2-1; D not resolved. V was shortened by 0 bases and J by 10 bases, with 8 bases between the two germline ends. This CDR3 spans 12 amino acids. Germline CDR1 and CDR2: SGHRS and YFSETQ.

The rearrangement uses TRBV18 and TRBJ2-3, with 11 bases fitting TRBD1. From germline, CDR1 is KGHSH and CDR2 LQKENI. V lost 2 bases to trimming and J lost 4 bases; unmatched junction nucleotides: 8. The CDR3 contains 17 residues. The CDR3 nucleotides read TGTGCCAGCTCACCAACCATGGACAGGGGGCTATCAGATACGCAGTATTTT. As protein: CASSPTMDRGLSDTQYF.

The chain joins TRBV7-2 to TRBJ2-7; D not resolved. The CDR3 extends over 15 amino acids. The germline V and J ends were trimmed by 5 bases and 3 bases, with 17 bases remaining between them. In germline, CDR1 is SGHTA, CDR2 FQGNSA. For the CDR3, the DNA is TGTGCCAGCAGCCCTAGAAGGCTAACCAGCTACGAGCAGTACTTC. Translation: CASSPRRLTSYEQYF.

This clone showed up just once. This chain uses TRBV6-5 with TRBJ1-4; D gene ambiguous. Deletions cut 7 bases from V and 8 bases from J, with 14 bases between. The CDR3 has 13 amino acids. Germline lookup yields CDR1 MNHEY and CDR2 SVGAGI. Written as DNA, the CDR3 is TGTGCCAGCACCTTGGGTCCCGGGGAAAAACTGTTTTTT. This translates into CASTLGPGEKLFF.

This clone was seen only once. This CDR3 reads CASSIMSDIEGYTF. The CDR3 nucleotides are TGTGCCAGTAGTATAATGTCCGACATCGAGGGCTACACCTTC. The genes are TRBV19 and TRBJ1-2; unclear D gene. This CDR3 has 14 residues. Trimming pared 2 bases from V and 8 bases from J, leaving 15 bases between. The germline V gene has CDR1 LNHDA and CDR2 SQIVND (reference sequence).

The chain carries TRBV6-2 or TRBV6-3 and TRBJ2-1; 12 positions match TRBD2. CDR1 is MNHEY, CDR2 SVGEGT, per germline. This CDR3 has 18 residues. V dropped 4 bases and J dropped 7; count of bases not matched to a gene: 14. The CDR3 loop reads CASSFRPRLAGEGNEQFF. In DNA, the CDR3 is TGTGCCAGCAGTTTCCGCCCTAGACTAGCGGGAGAGGGGAATGAGCAGTTCTTC.

The rearrangement links TRBV15 to TRBJ1-5; D is undetermined. The V gene's germline CDR1 is LNHNV and CDR2 YYDKDF (reference sequence). The CDR3 is 17 amino acids. V lost 1 base and J lost 4, with 17 bases in between. Here the CDR3 reads CATSRGSGIPANQPQHF. The CDR3 DNA reads TGTGCCACCAGCAGAGGTTCAGGAATCCCTGCTAATCAGCCCCAGCATTTT.

J is TRBJ2-1 and V is TRBV28; no definite D call. Germline CDR1 is MDHEN and CDR2 is SYDVKM. The CDR3 is 16 amino acids. Between the trimmed V and J ends, which lost 5 bases and 0 bases, there was a span of 14 bases. The CDR3 protein is CASSTPSASSYNEQFF. The DNA of the CDR3 is TGTGCCAGCAGTACCCCAAGCGCGAGCTCCTACAATGAGCAGTTCTTC.

This chain uses TRBV28 with TRBJ2-7; D perhaps matches TRBD1 (6 bases). V lost 6 bases and J lost 3, with 15 bases in between. The CDR3 consists of 14 residues. The germline V gene has CDR1 MDHEN and CDR2 SYDVKM. The DNA for the CDR3 is TGTGCCAGCAGGCCGGCCGGGACAAACTACGAGCAGTACTTC. Encoded protein: CASRPAGTNYEQYF.